The clone carrying this T cell receptor beta chain occurred once. No antigen is known for it. CDR1 LGHNT and CDR2 FRNRAP come from the germline V gene. V was cut by 3 bases and J by 4 bases, with 8 bases left in between. This CDR3 region has 13 residues. This specimen comes from a study of T cell responses to AZD1222 COVID-19 vaccine. General study findings and limits: Of the AZD1222 recipients, only five to seven were seropositive at baseline. Donors, mostly white British, included more females; clonal diversity was possibly underestimated.

Sequencing used immunoSEQ multiplex PCR; TCRdb keeps in-frame clones, though not all of them. The sample has approximately 150,000 clones, around 90% seen once; the top ten hold more than 1.4%. The chain employs TRBV12-5 and TRBJ2-3; possible D gene TRBD1, 5 bases. This receptor was taken from an adult in good health. The sequenced sample was peripheral blood, obtained on day 0 of AZD1222 vaccination. This CDR3 is CASGFSRADTQYF. For the CDR3, the DNA is TGTGCTAGTGGTTTTAGCAGGGCAGATACGCAGTATTTT.